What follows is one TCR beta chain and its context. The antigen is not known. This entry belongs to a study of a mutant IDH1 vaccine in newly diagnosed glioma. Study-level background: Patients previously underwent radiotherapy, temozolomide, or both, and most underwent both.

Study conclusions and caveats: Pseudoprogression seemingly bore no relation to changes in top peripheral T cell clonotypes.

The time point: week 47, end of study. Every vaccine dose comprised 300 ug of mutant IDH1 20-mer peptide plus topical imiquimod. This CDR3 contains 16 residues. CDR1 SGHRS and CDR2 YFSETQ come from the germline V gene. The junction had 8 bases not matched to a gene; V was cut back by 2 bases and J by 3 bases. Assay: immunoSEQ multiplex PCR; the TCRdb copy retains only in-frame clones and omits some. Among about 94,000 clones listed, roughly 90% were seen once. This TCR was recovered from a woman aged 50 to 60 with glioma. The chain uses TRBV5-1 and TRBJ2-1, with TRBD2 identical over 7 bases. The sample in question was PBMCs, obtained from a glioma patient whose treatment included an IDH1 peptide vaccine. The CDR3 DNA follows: TGCGCCAGCAGCTTACCCGGCGGGGGACGCTACAATGAGCAGTTCTTC. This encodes CASSLPGGGRYNEQFF.